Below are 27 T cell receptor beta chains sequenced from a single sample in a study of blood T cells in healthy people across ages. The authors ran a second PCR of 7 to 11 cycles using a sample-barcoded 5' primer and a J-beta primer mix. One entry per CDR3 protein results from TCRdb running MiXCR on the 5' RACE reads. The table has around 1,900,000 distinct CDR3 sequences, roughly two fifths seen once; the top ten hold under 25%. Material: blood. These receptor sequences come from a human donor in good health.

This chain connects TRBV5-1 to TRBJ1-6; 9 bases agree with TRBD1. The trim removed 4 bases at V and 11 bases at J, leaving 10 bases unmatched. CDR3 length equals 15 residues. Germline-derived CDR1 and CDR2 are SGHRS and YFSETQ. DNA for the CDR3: TGCGCCAGCAGCCTGGAGGGACAGGGAGGAGCACCCCTCCACTTT. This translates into CASSLEGQGGAPLHF.

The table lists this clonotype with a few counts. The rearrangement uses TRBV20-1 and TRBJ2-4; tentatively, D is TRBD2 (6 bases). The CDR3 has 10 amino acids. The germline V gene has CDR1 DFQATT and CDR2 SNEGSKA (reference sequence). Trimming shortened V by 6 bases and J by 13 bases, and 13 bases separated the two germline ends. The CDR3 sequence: CSAGYGGQYF. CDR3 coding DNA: TGCAGTGCGGGGTATGGGGGGCAGTACTTC.

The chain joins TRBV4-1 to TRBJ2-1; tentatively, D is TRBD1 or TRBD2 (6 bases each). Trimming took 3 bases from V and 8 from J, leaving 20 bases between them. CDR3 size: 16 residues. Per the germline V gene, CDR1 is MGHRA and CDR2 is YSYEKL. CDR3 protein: CASSQWIKGGRDEQFF. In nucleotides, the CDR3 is TGCGCCAGCAGCCAGTGGATCAAGGGGGGAAGGGATGAGCAGTTCTTC.

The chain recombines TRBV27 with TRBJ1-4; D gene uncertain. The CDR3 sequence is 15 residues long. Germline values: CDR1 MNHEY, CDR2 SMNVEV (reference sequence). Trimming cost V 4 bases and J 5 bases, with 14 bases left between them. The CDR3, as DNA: TGTGCCAGCAGTTATGGGCAAGATGGAAATGAAAAACTGTTTTTT. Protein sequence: CASSYGQDGNEKLFF.

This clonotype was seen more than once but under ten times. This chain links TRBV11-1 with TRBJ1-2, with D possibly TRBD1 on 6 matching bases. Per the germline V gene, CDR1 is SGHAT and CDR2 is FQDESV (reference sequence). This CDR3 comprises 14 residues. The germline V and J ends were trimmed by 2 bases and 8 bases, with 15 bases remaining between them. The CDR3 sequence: CASSLRGARRGYTF. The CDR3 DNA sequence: TGTGCCAGCAGCTTAAGGGGGGCCAGACGCGGCTACACCTTC.

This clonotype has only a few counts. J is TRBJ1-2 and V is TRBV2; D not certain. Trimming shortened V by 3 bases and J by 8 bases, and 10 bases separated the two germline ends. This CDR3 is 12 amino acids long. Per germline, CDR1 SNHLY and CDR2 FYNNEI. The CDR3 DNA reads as TGTGCCAGCAGTGACGAACTTTGGGGCTACACCTTC. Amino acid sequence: CASSDELWGYTF.

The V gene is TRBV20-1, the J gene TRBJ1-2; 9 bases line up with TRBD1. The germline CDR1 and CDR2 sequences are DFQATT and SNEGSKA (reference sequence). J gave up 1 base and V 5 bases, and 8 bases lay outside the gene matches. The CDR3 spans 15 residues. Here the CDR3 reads CSAFGTGGLNYGYTF. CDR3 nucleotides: TGCAGTGCTTTCGGTACAGGGGGCCTTAACTATGGCTACACCTTC.

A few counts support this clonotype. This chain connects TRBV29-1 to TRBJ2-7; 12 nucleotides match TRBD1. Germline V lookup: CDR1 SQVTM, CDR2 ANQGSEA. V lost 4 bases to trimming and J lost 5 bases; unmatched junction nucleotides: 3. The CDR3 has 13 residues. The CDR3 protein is CSVGGTGGNEQYF. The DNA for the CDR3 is TGCAGCGTTGGGGGGACAGGGGGCAACGAGCAGTACTTC.

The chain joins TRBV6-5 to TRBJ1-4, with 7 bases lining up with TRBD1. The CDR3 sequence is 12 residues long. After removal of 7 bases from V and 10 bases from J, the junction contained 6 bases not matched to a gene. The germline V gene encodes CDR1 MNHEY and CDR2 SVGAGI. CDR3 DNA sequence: TGTGCCAGCAATACAGGGGACGGAAAACTGTTTTTT. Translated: CASNTGDGKLFF.

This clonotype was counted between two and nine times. DNA for the CDR3: TGCAGCGTTGAAGATCATGGGGGAAAGGACGGCTACACCTTC. Protein: CSVEDHGGKDGYTF. V gene TRBV29-1 combines with J gene TRBJ1-2; D possibly corresponds to TRBD1 (5 bases). The CDR3 has 14 amino acids. The V gene's germline CDR1 is SQVTM and CDR2 ANQGSEA. Trimming shortened V by 0 bases and J by 8 bases, and 16 bases separated the two germline ends.

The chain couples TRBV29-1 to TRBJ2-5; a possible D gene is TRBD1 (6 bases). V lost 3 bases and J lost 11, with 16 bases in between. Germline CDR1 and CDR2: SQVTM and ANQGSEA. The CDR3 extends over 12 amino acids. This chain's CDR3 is CSVDEGVGEQYF. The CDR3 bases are TGCAGCGTTGATGAGGGGGTGGGGGAGCAGTACTTC.

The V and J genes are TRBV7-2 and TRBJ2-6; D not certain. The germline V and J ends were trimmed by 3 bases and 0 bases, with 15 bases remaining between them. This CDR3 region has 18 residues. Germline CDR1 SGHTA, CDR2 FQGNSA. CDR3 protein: CASSFYGIALSGANVLTF. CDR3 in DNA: TGTGCCAGCAGCTTTTATGGAATTGCGCTCTCTGGGGCCAACGTCCTGACTTTC.

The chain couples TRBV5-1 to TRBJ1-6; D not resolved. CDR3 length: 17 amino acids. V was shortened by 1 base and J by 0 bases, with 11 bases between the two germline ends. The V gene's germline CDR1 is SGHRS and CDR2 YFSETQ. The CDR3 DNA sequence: TGCGCCAGCAGCTTGTCAACACCCAGCTCCTATAATTCACCCCTCCACTTT. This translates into CASSLSTPSSYNSPLHF. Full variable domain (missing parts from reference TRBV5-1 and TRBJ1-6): KAGVTQTPRYLIKTRGQQVTLSCSPISGHRSVSWYQQTPGQGLQFLFEYFSETQRNKGNFPGRFSGRQFSNSRSEMNVSTLELGDSALYLCASSLSTPSSYNSPLHFGNGTRLTVT.

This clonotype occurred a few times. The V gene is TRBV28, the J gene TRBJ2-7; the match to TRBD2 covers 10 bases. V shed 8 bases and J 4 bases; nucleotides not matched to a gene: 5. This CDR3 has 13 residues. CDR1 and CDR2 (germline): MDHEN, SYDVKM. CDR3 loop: CASGAGGNYEQYF. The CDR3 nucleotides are TGTGCCAGCGGAGCGGGGGGGAATTACGAGCAGTACTTC. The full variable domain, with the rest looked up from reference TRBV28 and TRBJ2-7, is DVKVTQSSRYLVKRTGEKVFLECVQDMDHENMFWYRQDPGLGLRLIYFSYDVKMKEKGDIPEGYSVSREKKERFSLILESASTNQTSMYLCASGAGGNYEQYFGPGTRLTVT.

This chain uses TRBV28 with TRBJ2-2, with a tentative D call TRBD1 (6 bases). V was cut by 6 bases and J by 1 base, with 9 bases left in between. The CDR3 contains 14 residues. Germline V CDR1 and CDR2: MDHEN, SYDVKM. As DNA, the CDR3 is TGTGCCAGCAGGGAACAGGGGAACACCGGGGAGCTGTTTTTT. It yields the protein CASREQGNTGELFF.

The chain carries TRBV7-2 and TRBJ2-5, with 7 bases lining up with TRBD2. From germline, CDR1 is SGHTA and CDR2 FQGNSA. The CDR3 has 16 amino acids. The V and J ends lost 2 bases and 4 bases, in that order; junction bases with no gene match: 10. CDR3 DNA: TGTGCCAGCAGCTTATGGGGGGGAAGGGGTGGAGAGACCCAGTACTTC. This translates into CASSLWGGRGGETQYF. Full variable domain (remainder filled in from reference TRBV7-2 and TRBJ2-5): GAGVSQSPSNKVTEKGKDVELRCDPISGHTALYWYRQSLGQGLEFLIYFQGNSAPDKSGLPSDRFSAERTGGSVSTLTIQRTQQEDSAVYLCASSLWGGRGGETQYFGPGTRLLVL.

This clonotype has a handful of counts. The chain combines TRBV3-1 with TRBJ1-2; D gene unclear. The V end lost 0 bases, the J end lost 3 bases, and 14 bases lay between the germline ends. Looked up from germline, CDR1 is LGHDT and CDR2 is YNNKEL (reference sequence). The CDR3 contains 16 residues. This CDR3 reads CASSQEISGLDYGYTF. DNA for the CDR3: TGTGCCAGCAGCCAAGAAATAAGCGGGTTGGACTATGGCTACACCTTC.

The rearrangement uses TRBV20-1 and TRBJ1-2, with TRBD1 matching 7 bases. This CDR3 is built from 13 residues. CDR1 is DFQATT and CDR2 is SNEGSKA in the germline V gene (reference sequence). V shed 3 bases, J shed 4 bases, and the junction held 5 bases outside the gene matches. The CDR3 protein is CSASRDRFYGYTF. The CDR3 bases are TGCAGTGCTAGTAGGGACAGATTCTATGGCTACACCTTC.

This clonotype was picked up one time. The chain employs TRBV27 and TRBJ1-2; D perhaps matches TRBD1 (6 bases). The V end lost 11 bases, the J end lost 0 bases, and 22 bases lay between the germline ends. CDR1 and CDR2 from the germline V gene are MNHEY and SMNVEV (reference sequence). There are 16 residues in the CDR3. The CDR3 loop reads CACTRAGAPANYGYTF. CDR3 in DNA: TGTGCCTGCACCCGGGCAGGGGCACCAGCTAACTATGGCTACACCTTC.

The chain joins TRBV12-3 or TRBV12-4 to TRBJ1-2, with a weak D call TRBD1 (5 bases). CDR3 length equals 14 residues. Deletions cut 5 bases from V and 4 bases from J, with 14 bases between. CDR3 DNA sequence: TGTGCCAGCAGTAGACAGCTCCAGGGCTATGGCTACACCTTC. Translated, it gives CASSRQLQGYGYTF.

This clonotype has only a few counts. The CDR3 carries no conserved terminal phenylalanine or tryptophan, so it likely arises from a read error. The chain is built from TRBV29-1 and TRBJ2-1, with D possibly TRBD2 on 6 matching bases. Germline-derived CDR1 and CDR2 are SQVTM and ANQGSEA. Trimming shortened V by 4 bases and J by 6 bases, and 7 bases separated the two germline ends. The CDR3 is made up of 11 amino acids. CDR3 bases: TGCAGCGTTGCTAGCGTCAATGAGCAGTTCTTA. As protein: CSVASVNEQFL.

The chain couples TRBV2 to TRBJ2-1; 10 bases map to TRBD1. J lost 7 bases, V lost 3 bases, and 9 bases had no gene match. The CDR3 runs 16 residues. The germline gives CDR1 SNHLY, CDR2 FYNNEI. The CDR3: CASSDNPDRGMNEQFF. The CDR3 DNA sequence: TGTGCCAGCAGTGACAATCCGGACAGGGGGATGAATGAGCAGTTCTTC.

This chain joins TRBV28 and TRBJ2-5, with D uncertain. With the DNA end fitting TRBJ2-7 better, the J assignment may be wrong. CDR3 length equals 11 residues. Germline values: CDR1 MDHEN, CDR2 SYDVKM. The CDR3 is CASEKGYEQYF. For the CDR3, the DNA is TGTGCCAGCGAGAAGGGCTACGAGCAGTACTTC.

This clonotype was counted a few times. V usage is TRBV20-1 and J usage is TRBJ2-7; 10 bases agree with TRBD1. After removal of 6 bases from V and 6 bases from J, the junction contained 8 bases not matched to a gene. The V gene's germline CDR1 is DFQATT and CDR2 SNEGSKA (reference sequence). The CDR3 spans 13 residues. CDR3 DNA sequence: TGCAGTGCAACCCCGGGACAGGGGTCCGAGCAGTACTTC. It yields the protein CSATPGQGSEQYF.

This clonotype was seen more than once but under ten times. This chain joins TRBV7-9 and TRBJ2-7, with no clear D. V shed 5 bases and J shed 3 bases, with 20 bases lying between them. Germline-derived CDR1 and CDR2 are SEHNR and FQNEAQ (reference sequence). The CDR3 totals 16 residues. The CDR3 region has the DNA TGTGCCAGCAGCCCAAAGTGGTCAGGATCGGACTACGAGCAGTACTTC. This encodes CASSPKWSGSDYEQYF.

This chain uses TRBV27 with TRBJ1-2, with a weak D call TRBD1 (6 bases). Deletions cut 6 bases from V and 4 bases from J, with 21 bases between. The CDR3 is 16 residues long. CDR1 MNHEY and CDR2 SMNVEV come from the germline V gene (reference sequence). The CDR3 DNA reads TGTGCCAGCAGGGCCAAGGACAGTGGGCTTTTCTATGGCTACACCTTC. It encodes CASRAKDSGLFYGYTF.

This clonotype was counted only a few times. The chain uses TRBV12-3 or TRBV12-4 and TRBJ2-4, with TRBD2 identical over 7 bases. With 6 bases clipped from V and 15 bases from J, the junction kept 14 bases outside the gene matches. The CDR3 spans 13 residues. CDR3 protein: CASSSDGTIDPYF. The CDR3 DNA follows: TGTGCCAGCAGCTCCGACGGGACTATTGACCCGTACTTC.